This T cell receptor beta chain emerged from a study of blood T cell repertoires in COVID-19. Germline values: CDR1 MNHNY, CDR2 SVGAGI (reference sequence). The CDR3 totals 13 residues. V shed 6 bases and J shed 9 bases, with 12 bases lying between them. Clones were sequenced by immunoSEQ multiplex PCR, and TCRdb holds only the in-frame ones, with some missing. The table records 55,000 to 80,000 clones, roughly 80% of them present only once. The source material was peripheral blood. The V and J genes are TRBV6-6 and TRBJ1-6, with D possibly matching TRBD1 (6 bases). This TCR was sampled from a man aged 55 to 70 with acute or convalescent COVID-19. The CDR3 sequence: CASRLQGLSPLHF. CDR3 coding DNA: TGTGCCAGCAGGCTCCAGGGGCTTTCACCCCTCCACTTT.